A selection of T cell receptor beta chains follows, all from one sample in a study of neurological immune-mediated disorders. TCRdb reprocessed the 5' RACE reads with MiXCR, giving one entry per CDR3 protein. The data show some 15,000 distinct CDR3 sequences, with about 7% seen just once and roughly a quarter held by the top ten. The sequenced sample consisted of CD8+ T cells from blood. These receptors all come from a woman in her forties in good health. Each CDR3 is given with its conserved first and last residue. D genes are given only for firm matches. Clone size is given for some rows only: seen once, a few or many times, or a class if the clone is expanded.

clone_size: many
j_call: TRBJ2-7
v_call: TRBV6-5
d_call: .
cdr3_aa: CAVGQYEQYF
cdr3_nt: TGTGCCGTGGGGCAGTACGAGCAGTACTTC

clone_size: many
j_call: TRBJ2-3
v_call: TRBV3-1
d_call: .
cdr3_aa: CASSRQGYSGDTQYF
cdr3_nt: TGTGCCAGCAGCCGACAAGGATACTCCGGAGATACGCAGTATTTT

clone_size: many
j_call: TRBJ2-1
v_call: TRBV28
d_call: .
cdr3_aa: CASSFPGSSSYNEQFF
cdr3_nt: TGTGCCAGCAGTTTTCCAGGCAGCAGCTCCTACAATGAGCAGTTCTTC

clone_size: large
j_call: TRBJ1-1
v_call: TRBV5-1
d_call: .
cdr3_aa: CASSFRTGNTEAFF
cdr3_nt: TGCGCCAGCAGCTTTAGAACAGGGAACACTGAAGCTTTCTTT

clone_size: hyperexpanded
j_call: TRBJ2-3
v_call: TRBV24-1
d_call: .
cdr3_aa: CATSDLGGPPSTDTQYF
cdr3_nt: TGTGCCACCAGTGATTTAGGCGGTCCCCCTAGCACAGATACGCAGTATTTT

clone_size: once
j_call: TRBJ2-7
v_call: TRBV20-1
d_call: .
cdr3_aa: CSARAEGLYEQYF
cdr3_nt: TGCAGTGCTAGAGCAGAAGGGCTCTACGAGCAGTACTTC

clone_size: many
j_call: TRBJ1-2
v_call: TRBV7-8
d_call: TRBD1
cdr3_aa: CASSDSPQGGLHGYTF
cdr3_nt: TGTGCCAGCAGCGACAGCCCACAGGGGGGCCTCCATGGCTACACCTTC

clone_size: .
j_call: TRBJ1-1
v_call: TRBV11-2
d_call: .
cdr3_aa: CASSLVPTYGSFF
cdr3_nt: TGTGCCAGCAGCTTAGTCCCTACGTACGGAAGCTTTTTT

clone_size: many
j_call: TRBJ1-3
v_call: TRBV12-3/TRBV12-4
d_call: .
cdr3_aa: CASSLSRRSGNTIYF
cdr3_nt: TGTGCCAGCAGTCTAAGTAGGCGTTCTGGAAACACCATATATTTT

clone_size: medium-sized
j_call: TRBJ2-7
v_call: TRBV20-1
d_call: TRBD2
cdr3_aa: CSATPLLAGGPYEQYF
cdr3_nt: TGCAGTGCTACCCCCCTGCTAGCGGGAGGTCCCTACGAGCAGTACTTC

clone_size: many
j_call: TRBJ2-1
v_call: TRBV7-8
d_call: TRBD2
cdr3_aa: CATERAAGGYNEQFF
cdr3_nt: TGTGCGACCGAGCGGGCGGCGGGGGGTTACAATGAGCAGTTCTTC

clone_size: many
j_call: TRBJ2-7
v_call: TRBV20-1
d_call: .
cdr3_aa: CSVGSRYEQYF
cdr3_nt: TGCAGTGTTGGGAGCCGCTACGAGCAGTACTTC

clone_size: many
j_call: TRBJ1-4
v_call: TRBV15
d_call: .
cdr3_aa: CATSRGGITNEKLFF
cdr3_nt: TGTGCCACCAGCAGAGGGGGGATAACTAATGAAAAACTGTTTTTT

clone_size: many
j_call: TRBJ1-5
v_call: TRBV27
d_call: .
cdr3_aa: CASGVADSNQPQHF
cdr3_nt: TGTGCCAGCGGGGTTGCCGATAGCAATCAGCCCCAGCATTTT